These T cell receptor beta chains were read from a single sample in a study of tumor-infiltrating T cells and Merkel cell polyomavirus. Profiling relied on immunoSEQ multiplex PCR, and the TCRdb table lists in-frame clones only, not all of them. Here the sample spans over 900 clones, approximately 90% being singletons. The sample taken for sequencing was lymph node tissue. These receptors were collected from a woman in her sixties or seventies with Merkel cell carcinoma. The CDR3 runs from the conserved cysteine through the conserved F or W. D genes are given only for firm matches. Size values are once, few and many counts, or a class for expanded clones, and some rows have none.

d_call,clone_size,v_call,j_call,cdr3_nt,cdr3_aa
NA,NA,TRBV27,TRBJ2-2,TGTGCCAGCAGTTTTAGCACCGGGGAGCTGTTTTTT,CASSFSTGELFF
TRBD2,NA,TRBV4-2,TRBJ2-7,TGTGCCAGCAGCCAGGCCCCAGTAGCGGGGGCCTCCTACGAGCAGTACTTC,CASSQAPVAGASYEQYF
TRBD2,NA,TRBV30,TRBJ2-5,TGTGCCTGGACCGCGGGGGGGTGGGAGACCCAGTACTTC,CAWTAGGWETQYF
TRBD1,NA,TRBV30,TRBJ1-2,TGCGCCTGGAGGACGACAGGGGGCTATGGCTACACCTTC,CAWRTTGGYGYTF
NA,NA,TRBV5-4,TRBJ1-1,TGTGCCAGCAGCTCGGGGGTCAGAAACACTGAAGCTTTCTTT,CASSSGVRNTEAFF
NA,NA,TRBV6-5,TRBJ1-5,TGTGCCAACAGCCCCACAGGGATAGGCAATCAGCCCCAGCATTTT,CANSPTGIGNQPQHF
TRBD2,NA,TRBV11-3,TRBJ2-1,TGTGCCAGCAGCTTAGAGGGGACTACGGGGTTCTTC,CASSLEGTTGFF
NA,NA,TRBV6-6,TRBJ1-2,TGTGCCAGCAGCTCAAACGGGGGCTACACCTTC,CASSSNGGYTF
NA,NA,TRBV6-6,TRBJ1-3,TGTGCCAGCAGTTACAAACAGGGCTCTGGAAACACCATATATTTT,CASSYKQGSGNTIYF
NA,NA,TRBV7-2,TRBJ2-3,TGTGCCAGCAGCTTAGCGGGCGGGTCCACAGATACGCAGTATTTT,CASSLAGGSTDTQYF
TRBD2,NA,TRBV2,TRBJ2-1,TGTGCCAGCAGTGTCGGGACTAGCTTAACCGGTGAGCAGTTCTTC,CASSVGTSLTGEQFF
NA,NA,TRBV29-1,TRBJ1-1,TGCAGCGTTGTGCACAGCTTGAACACTGAAGCTTTCTTT,CSVVHSLNTEAFF
TRBD1,NA,TRBV11-3,TRBJ2-1,TGTGCCAGCAGTCTTGGGACAGGTACCTACAATGAGCAGTTCTTC,CASSLGTGTYNEQFF
NA,NA,TRBV27,TRBJ1-2,TGTGCCAGCAGCCCCGGGGGGCAGAACTATGGCTACACCTTC,CASSPGGQNYGYTF
TRBD1,NA,TRBV7-8,TRBJ1-2,TGTGCCAGCAGCTCGCAATCTCCGACAGGGTCATATGGCTACACCTTC,CASSSQSPTGSYGYTF
NA,NA,TRBV6-6,TRBJ1-2,TGTGCCAGCAGTTCAGGAAACTATGGCTACACCTTC,CASSSGNYGYTF
TRBD1,NA,TRBV6-6,TRBJ1-5,TGTGCCAGCAGTTCCGTACAGGGGGCAAGCAATCAGCCCCAGCATTTT,CASSSVQGASNQPQHF
NA,NA,TRBV27,TRBJ1-4,TGTGCCAGCAGTTTTGGTCAGGCTAATGAAAAACTGTTTTTT,CASSFGQANEKLFF
NA,NA,TRBV10-3,TRBJ1-6,TGTGCCATCAGCGCCCGGGACACGGATTCACCCCTCCACTTT,CAISARDTDSPLHF
TRBD2,NA,TRBV7-2,TRBJ2-1,TGTGCCAGCAGCGGGACTAGCGGACCCTTCAATGAGCAGTTCTTC,CASSGTSGPFNEQFF
TRBD1,NA,TRBV27,TRBJ2-7,TGTGCCAGCAGTTTGGGACAGATCTACGAGCAGTACTTC,CASSLGQIYEQYF
NA,NA,TRBV30,TRBJ1-1,TGTGCCTGGACGGCACAGGTGAACACTGAAGCTTTCTTT,CAWTAQVNTEAFF
TRBD1,NA,TRBV7-8,TRBJ2-3,TGTGCCAGCAGCCCAACCATGACAGGGTATGCAGATACGCAGTATTTT,CASSPTMTGYADTQYF
NA,NA,TRBV18,TRBJ2-1,TGTGCCAGCTCACTCTATCAGGGGAGCAATGAGCAGTTCTTC,CASSLYQGSNEQFF
NA,NA,TRBV7-2,TRBJ1-1,TGTGCCAGCAGCTTATTAGGCAGGGGCACTGAAGCTTTCTTT,CASSLLGRGTEAFF
NA,few,TRBV30,TRBJ1-2,TGTGCCTGGGTTGGAAAGACGGAGGTTTTCTATGGCTACACCTTC,CAWVGKTEVFYGYTF
TRBD2,NA,TRBV18,TRBJ2-1,TGTGCCAGCTCACCTGCCCCTAGCGGGAGTGGCGGTGAGCAGTTCTTC,CASSPAPSGSGGEQFF
TRBD1,NA,TRBV6-6,TRBJ1-6,TGTGCCAGCAGTTCCCGGACAGGGAGGGAATCACCCCTCCACTTT,CASSSRTGRESPLHF
NA,once,TRBV6-5,TRBJ1-1,TGTGCCAGCAGGGCGGGACGGAGGGCCACTGAAGCTTTCTTT,CASRAGRRATEAFF
TRBD1,NA,TRBV30,TRBJ1-5,TGTGTCTACGCACGACAGGGGAATCAGCCCCAGCATTTT,CVYARQGNQPQHF
NA,NA,TRBV4-1,TRBJ2-1,TGCGCCAGCAGCCAAGCTTGGCAGGGATTCAATGAGCAGTTCTTC,CASSQAWQGFNEQFF
NA,NA,TRBV14,TRBJ2-5,TGTGCCAGCAGCCACCACCTATTCCAAGAGACCCAGTACTTC,CASSHHLFQETQYF
NA,NA,TRBV6-5,TRBJ2-3,TGTGCCAGCAGTCAACAGGGTCAGAGCACAGATACGCAGTATTTT,CASSQQGQSTDTQYF